These 11 T cell receptor beta chains were all obtained from the same sample, sequenced in a study of cytotoxic CD8 clonotypes in ibrutinib-treated CLL. Sequencing used immunoSEQ multiplex PCR; TCRdb keeps in-frame clones, though not all of them. The data show 150,000 to 200,000 clones, 70% to 90% seen once. Source: PBMCs, taken at disease progression, from a patient treated with ibrutinib. These receptors were collected from a human donor with chronic lymphocytic leukemia.

The CDR3 loop reads CASSIQRGGYEQYF. The CDR3 region has the DNA TGTGCCAGTAGTATCCAGAGGGGCGGGTACGAGCAGTACTTC. This chain links TRBV19 with TRBJ2-7, with D perhaps assigned TRBD1 or TRBD2 (5 bases each). CDR3 length equals 14 residues. CDR1 and CDR2 from the germline V gene are LNHDA and SQIVND (reference sequence). Trimming took 3 bases from V and 4 from J, leaving 13 bases between them.

The rearrangement links TRBV27 to TRBJ1-4, with TRBD1 as a possible D gene (5 bases). This CDR3 contains 18 residues. Germline lookup yields CDR1 MNHEY and CDR2 SMNVEV (reference sequence). V lost 2 bases, J lost 2 bases, and 18 bases lay in between. The CDR3 loop is CASSLVYSGGFTNEKLFF. The CDR3 nucleotides are TGTGCCAGCAGTTTAGTCTATTCCGGGGGTTTCACTAATGAAAAACTGTTTTTT.

The V call is TRBV6-6, the J call TRBJ2-3; tentative D call: TRBD2 (5 bases). Deletions cut 7 bases from V and 1 base from J, with 15 bases between. The CDR3 extends over 15 amino acids. Per the germline V gene, CDR1 is MNHNY and CDR2 is SVGAGI (reference sequence). CDR3 sequence: CASTSPTRGTDTQYF. DNA of the CDR3: TGTGCCAGCACCAGCCCCACGAGGGGCACAGATACGCAGTATTTT.

J is TRBJ1-2 and V is TRBV21-1. TRBV21-1 is a pseudogene segment. The CDR3 has 13 residues. The CDR3 reads CASSKSTNYGYTF. In DNA, the CDR3 is TGTGCCAGCAGCAAAAGCACCAACTATGGCTACACCTTC.

Worth noting for this clone: The junction departs from the called germline gene at one end, perhaps through a read error. The J gene is TRBJ2-7, the V gene TRBV7-7; 7 nucleotides align to TRBD2. The CDR3 contains 15 residues. From germline, CDR1 is SSHAT and CDR2 FNYEAQ (reference sequence). CDR3 DNA: TGTGCTAGCAGCCCCACGGGCGGGAGTCTCTCGGAGCAGTACTTC. Translated, it gives CASSPTGGSLSEQYF.

The chain joins TRBV6-6 to TRBJ2-5, with 9 bases matching TRBD1. Trimming removed 4 bases from V and 0 bases from J; junction bases left unmatched: 6. Germline V gene sequence: CDR1 MNHNY, CDR2 SVGAGI (reference sequence). This CDR3 has 16 amino acids. CDR3 DNA sequence: TGTGCCAGCAGTTCCAGGGACAGGGTTTACCAAGAGACCCAGTACTTC. This codes for CASSSRDRVYQETQYF.

V gene TRBV5-1 combines with J gene TRBJ1-1; D perhaps matches TRBD1 (5 bases). Trimming removed 5 bases from V and 6 bases from J, with 20 bases in between. This CDR3 has 15 amino acids. In germline, CDR1 is SGHRS, CDR2 YFSETQ. CDR3 nucleotide sequence: TGCGCCAGCAGACCGACGAGGGGAAGCGGCGCTGAAGCTTTCTTT. It is translated as CASRPTRGSGAEAFF.

J is TRBJ2-2 and V is TRBV7-3, with 9 positions matching TRBD2. With V trimmed by 5 bases and J by 4 bases, 14 bases remained unmatched. CDR3 size: 18 residues. Germline V lookup: CDR1 SGHTA, CDR2 FQGTGA. The CDR3 DNA reads as TGTGCCAGCAGCCTAGAAATAGCGGGAGCACCAAGCACCGGGGAGCTGTTTTTT. It translates to CASSLEIAGAPSTGELFF.

This chain uses TRBV7-3 with TRBJ2-7; 8 bases fit TRBD2. Germline V CDR1 and CDR2: SGHTA, FQGTGA. The CDR3 length is 17 residues. The trim removed 5 bases at V and 4 bases at J, leaving 16 bases unmatched. In DNA form, the CDR3 reads TGTGCCAGCAGCCGACCTGGACTAGCCGGAGGAACATACGAGCAGTACTTC. Protein: CASSRPGLAGGTYEQYF. Filled out from reference TRBV7-3 and TRBJ2-7, the complete variable domain reads GAGVSQTPSNKVTEKGKYVELRCDPISGHTALYWYRQSLGQGPEFLIYFQGTGAADDSGLPNDRFFAVRPEGSVSTLKIQRTERGDSAVYLCASSRPGLAGGTYEQYFGPGTRLTVT.

The chain links TRBV6-1 to TRBJ1-1, with 8 bases aligning to TRBD1. V was clipped by 6 bases and J by 4 bases; unmatched bases: 7. Germline V gene sequence: CDR1 MNHNS, CDR2 SASEGT. This CDR3 comprises 14 residues. CDR3 sequence reads: CASSDQGASTEAFF. DNA of the CDR3: TGTGCCAGCAGCGATCAGGGGGCTAGCACTGAAGCTTTCTTT.

This sequence joins TRBV9 and TRBJ1-3; D call uncertain. The V gene's germline CDR1 is SGDLS and CDR2 YYNGEE. CDR3 length equals 14 residues. Deletions cut 0 bases from V and 1 base from J, with 5 bases between. DNA for the CDR3: TGTGCCAGCAGCGTAGGTTCTTCTGGAAACACCATATATTTT. It specifies CASSVGSSGNTIYF.